The 27 T cell receptor beta chains reported below all come from one sample, sequenced in a study of T cell changes during pregnancy in multiple sclerosis. Measured with immunoSEQ multiplex PCR; TCRdb has only the in-frame clones, and not every one. There are roughly 38,000 clones in the sample; roughly 88% occur only once, and approximately 1.2% lies in the top ten. The sequenced sample was CD4+ T cells from peripheral blood mononuclear cells, obtained before pregnancy. The receptor source for this set is a female donor with multiple sclerosis, enrolled in a pregnancy study.

J is TRBJ2-7 and V is TRBV7-9; 9 bases are a match to TRBD1. CDR1 is SEHNR, CDR2 FQNEAQ, per germline (reference sequence). Losses at the gene ends were 10 bases for V and 7 bases for J; bases not matched to a gene: 14. This CDR3 has 14 amino acids. CDR3 coding DNA: TGTGCCACCCCTGGGGACAGGGAGGTTTTTGAGCAGTACTTC. Translating gives CATPGDREVFEQYF.

The rearrangement links TRBV5-1 to TRBJ1-4; 9 positions agree with TRBD1. CDR1 SGHRS and CDR2 YFSETQ come from the germline V gene. The length of the CDR3 is 15 residues. The ends lost 4 bases at V and 8 bases at J; junction bases unmatched: 9. The DNA for the CDR3 is TGCGCCAGCAGCCTGGTCCCGGGACAGGGAGAAAAACTGTTTTTT. It is translated as CASSLVPGQGEKLFF.

This rearrangement joins TRBV14 to TRBJ2-5; TRBD1 might be the D (5 bases). CDR3 length equals 16 residues. The germline V gene encodes CDR1 SGHDN and CDR2 FVKESK. The germline V and J ends were trimmed by 6 bases and 4 bases, with 21 bases remaining between them. The CDR3 nucleotides are TGTGCCAGCAGTCTTCTTGGTCAGGGCAGTCGAGAGACCCAGTACTTC. This gives the protein CASSLLGQGSRETQYF.

This chain connects TRBV9 to TRBJ2-1; 11 nucleotides line up with TRBD2. The germline CDR1 and CDR2 sequences are SGDLS and YYNGEE. CDR3 length equals 15 residues. V was clipped by 3 bases and J by 8 bases; unmatched bases: 7. This CDR3 is CASSALAGGSHEQFF. The CDR3 DNA sequence: TGTGCCAGCAGCGCATTAGCGGGAGGGAGTCATGAGCAGTTCTTC.

This rearrangement joins TRBV7-9 to TRBJ2-2; D might be TRBD2 (7 bases). The V end lost 0 bases, the J end lost 5 bases, and 22 bases lay between the germline ends. The germline gives CDR1 SEHNR, CDR2 FQNEAQ (reference sequence). CDR3 length: 19 residues. CDR3 region: CASSLASPPSGGGTGELFF. The CDR3 DNA reads as TGTGCCAGCAGCTTAGCATCCCCACCTAGCGGAGGGGGGACCGGGGAGCTGTTTTTT. The full variable domain, with the rest looked up from reference TRBV7-9 and TRBJ2-2, is DTGVSQNPRHKITKRGQNVTFRCDPISEHNRLYWYRQTLGQGPEFLTYFQNEAQLEKSRLLSDRFSAERPKGSFSTLEIQRTEQGDSAMYLCASSLASPPSGGGTGELFFGEGSRLTVL.

This chain joins TRBV2 and TRBJ2-2, with a possible D match to TRBD1 (5 bases). V was shortened by 4 bases and J by 4 bases, with 10 bases between the two germline ends. The CDR3 spans 14 residues. Germline-derived CDR1 and CDR2 are SNHLY and FYNNEI. The CDR3 DNA reads as TGTGCCAGCAGTGTGGACCAGGGCACCGGGGAGCTGTTTTTT. Translation: CASSVDQGTGELFF.

The rearrangement links TRBV19 to TRBJ2-2; 8 bases map to TRBD1. The CDR3 has 14 amino acids. CDR1 LNHDA and CDR2 SQIVND come from the germline V gene (reference sequence). V was clipped by 8 bases and J by 0 bases; unmatched bases: 2. CDR3 in amino acids: CASYRGTNTGELFF. The CDR3, as DNA: TGTGCCAGTTACAGGGGGACGAACACCGGGGAGCTGTTTTTT.

In its sample, this clone was seen a few times. V usage is TRBV5-4 and J usage is TRBJ1-1, with no clear D. The V end was cut by 0 bases, the J end by 0 bases, with 18 bases between. The length of the CDR3 is 18 residues. In germline, CDR1 is SGHNT, CDR2 YYREEE (reference sequence). The CDR3 here is CASSLDLGRSSMNTEAFF. The CDR3 nucleotides read TGTGCCAGCAGCTTGGATCTAGGCAGAAGCTCCATGAACACTGAAGCTTTCTTT.

V is TRBV28 and J is TRBJ2-1, with TRBD2 identical over 16 bases. In germline, CDR1 is MDHEN, CDR2 SYDVKM. Losses at the gene ends were 5 bases for V and 6 bases for J; bases not matched to a gene: 10. The CDR3 totals 18 residues. The CDR3 DNA is TGTGCCAGCAGTGGGACTAGCGGGGGGGCTCGAATCCGCAATGAGCAGTTCTTC. It specifies CASSGTSGGARIRNEQFF.

This sequence joins TRBV4-1 and TRBJ1-5; the D gene is possibly TRBD1 (5 bases). The CDR3 sequence is 18 residues long. Germline values: CDR1 MGHRA, CDR2 YSYEKL. With 6 bases removed from V and 0 bases from J, the gap between germline ends came to 21 bases. CDR3 DNA sequence: TGCGCCAGCAGTAGACAGTTGGTCGGATTAAATAGCAATCAGCCCCAGCATTTT. It yields the protein CASSRQLVGLNSNQPQHF.

The chain employs TRBV10-1 and TRBJ2-1; TRBD1 matches 9 bases. Germline CDR1 and CDR2: WNHNN and SYGVQD (reference sequence). Trimming cost V 5 bases and J 6 bases; bases outside gene matches: 8. This CDR3 is built from 15 residues. The DNA for the CDR3 is TGCGCCAGCAGTCCAGGGGGGGGACAGGGCAATGAGCAGTTCTTC. Protein product: CASSPGGGQGNEQFF.

This clone was counted a single time. The gene calls are TRBV4-1 and TRBJ2-2, with a possible D match to TRBD2 (6 bases). This CDR3 region has 16 residues. V lost 4 bases and J 1 base, leaving 13 bases between the germline ends. Germline V gene data show CDR1 as MGHRA and CDR2 as YSYEKL. DNA for the CDR3: TGCGCCAGCAGCCTGGACACTAGCTGGAACACCGGGGAGCTGTTTTTT. Protein product: CASSLDTSWNTGELFF.

In this sample, this clone turned up a few times. This rearrangement joins TRBV28 to TRBJ2-7; D unclear. Trimming removed 1 base at V and 9 bases at J, with 13 bases between. This CDR3 has 13 amino acids. Per the germline V gene, CDR1 is MDHEN and CDR2 is SYDVKM. CDR3 region: CASSLFPGTVQYF. Written as DNA, the CDR3 is TGTGCCAGCAGTTTATTCCCAGGCACGGTGCAGTACTTC.

The chain has TRBV10-1 and TRBJ1-3; no clear D. Trimming took off 6 bases at V and 0 bases at J, with 12 bases between the two ends. The CDR3 contains 15 residues. CDR1 is WNHNN and CDR2 is SYGVQD in the germline V gene (reference sequence). The chain's CDR3 is CASSQDLNSGNTIYF. CDR3 in DNA: TGCGCCAGCAGCCAAGACTTAAACTCTGGAAACACCATATATTTT.

CDR3 nucleotide sequence: TGCGCCAGCAGCCCGCGGGTCTTCGAAATGAACACTGAAGCTTTCTTT. Amino acids: CASSPRVFEMNTEAFF. The V call is TRBV5-1, the J call TRBJ1-1; no firm D call. Germline V CDR1 and CDR2: SGHRS, YFSETQ. This CDR3 is 16 amino acids long. Trimming pared 4 bases from V and 0 bases from J, leaving 16 bases between.

A single count supports this clone. The chain carries TRBV19 and TRBJ2-7; 9 nucleotides align to TRBD2. CDR3 size: 15 residues. V trimming: 4 bases; J trimming: 5 bases; junction bases outside the gene matches: 9. Germline V gene data show CDR1 as LNHDA and CDR2 as SQIVND (reference sequence). The CDR3, as DNA: TGTGCCAGTAGTACCCTTAGCGGGAGTAAGAACGAGCAGTACTTC. This translates into CASSTLSGSKNEQYF.

V and J are TRBV7-9 and TRBJ2-7; 9 bases match TRBD2. The CDR3 totals 16 residues. Trimming took 5 bases from V and 2 from J; bases not matched to a gene: 10. The V gene's germline CDR1 is SEHNR and CDR2 FQNEAQ (reference sequence). Here the CDR3 DNA reads TGTGCCAGCAGCCCGCGTACCGGCGGGAGGGCCTACGAGCAGTACTTC. It translates to CASSPRTGGRAYEQYF.

The chain uses TRBV28 and TRBJ2-1; 12 bases align to TRBD2. Per the germline V gene, CDR1 is MDHEN and CDR2 is SYDVKM. The CDR3 runs to 14 residues. V trimming: 8 bases; J trimming: 8 bases; junction bases outside the gene matches: 7. CDR3 coding DNA: TGTGCCAGCTTGACTAGCGGGAGTTCCGATGAGCAGTTCTTC. The encoded protein is CASLTSGSSDEQFF. The full variable domain, rest sourced from reference TRBV28 and TRBJ2-1, is DVKVTQSSRYLVKRTGEKVFLECVQDMDHENMFWYRQDPGLGLRLIYFSYDVKMKEKGDIPEGYSVSREKKERFSLILESASTNQTSMYLCASLTSGSSDEQFFGPGTRLTVL.

The chain employs TRBV7-8 and TRBJ2-6, with D perhaps TRBD1 (5 bases). Germline CDR1 reads SGHVS; CDR2 reads FQNEAQ. This CDR3 is 16 amino acids long. The V gene lost 5 bases and the J gene lost 0 bases, with 11 bases spanning the gap. The CDR3 nucleotides read TGTGCCAGCAGCCGCCGGACATCCTCTGGGGCCAACGTCCTGACTTTC. It yields the protein CASSRRTSSGANVLTF. Based on the CDR3 plus reference TRBV7-8 and TRBJ2-6, the full variable domain is GAGVSQSPRYKVAKRGQDVALRCDPISGHVSLFWYQQALGQGPEFLTYFQNEAQLDKSGLPSDRFFAERPEGSVSTLKIQRTQQEDSAVYLCASSRRTSSGANVLTFGAGSRLTVL.

The chain combines TRBV5-6 with TRBJ1-1, with 12 bases that match TRBD1. The trim removed 4 bases at V and 2 bases at J, leaving 12 bases unmatched. The CDR3 extends over 18 amino acids. Looked up from germline, CDR1 is SGHDT and CDR2 is YYEEEE. The CDR3 nucleotides read TGTGCCAGCAGCCTAGGCGGGACAGGGGGCCTTCTTAACACTGAAGCTTTCTTT. As protein: CASSLGGTGGLLNTEAFF.

The chain combines TRBV5-1 with TRBJ2-5; 8 bases agree with TRBD2. The germline gives CDR1 SGHRS, CDR2 YFSETQ. V lost 4 bases to trimming and J lost 2 bases; unmatched junction nucleotides: 7. The CDR3 spans 15 residues. The CDR3 loop reads CASSPQAGVQETQYF. In DNA form, the CDR3 reads TGCGCCAGCAGCCCCCAAGCGGGAGTACAAGAGACCCAGTACTTC.

This clone has a single count. The V and J genes are TRBV28 and TRBJ2-1; 11 nucleotides agree with TRBD2. Germline CDR1 is MDHEN and CDR2 is SYDVKM. This CDR3 contains 15 residues. J lost 7 bases, V lost 2 bases, and 4 bases had no gene match. DNA of the CDR3: TGTGCCAGCAGTTTACCCTCTAGCGGGGGGAATGAGCAGTTCTTC. This encodes CASSLPSSGGNEQFF. Supplemented by reference TRBV28 and TRBJ2-1, the full variable domain reads DVKVTQSSRYLVKRTGEKVFLECVQDMDHENMFWYRQDPGLGLRLIYFSYDVKMKEKGDIPEGYSVSREKKERFSLILESASTNQTSMYLCASSLPSSGGNEQFFGPGTRLTVL.

The chain recombines TRBV5-1 with TRBJ2-1; 11 nucleotides line up with TRBD2. Germline CDR1 is SGHRS and CDR2 is YFSETQ. V was pared by 3 bases and J by 4 bases, with 3 bases of the junction left unmatched. The CDR3 covers 15 residues. The DNA for the CDR3 is TGCGCCAGCAGCTCGACTAGCGGGGTATACAATGAGCAGTTCTTC. Translating gives CASSSTSGVYNEQFF.

V usage is TRBV7-3 and J usage is TRBJ2-1, with a weak D call TRBD2 (6 bases). The length of the CDR3 is 16 residues. V lost 2 bases to trimming and J lost 0 bases, with 11 bases between them. CDR1 and CDR2 from the germline V gene are SGHTA and FQGTGA. CDR3 protein: CASSLDPGVSYNEQFF. Written as DNA, the CDR3 is TGTGCCAGCAGCTTAGACCCGGGGGTCTCCTACAATGAGCAGTTCTTC.

This sequence joins TRBV28 and TRBJ1-5, with a weak D call TRBD1 (5 bases). The germline V gene encodes CDR1 MDHEN and CDR2 SYDVKM. V lost 7 bases and J 1 base, leaving 17 bases between the germline ends. This CDR3 has 16 amino acids. The CDR3 region has the DNA TGTGCCAGCATTTCGGCGGGGTCAGGGAGCAATCAGCCCCAGCATTTT. Its protein is CASISAGSGSNQPQHF.

The chain is built from TRBV2 and TRBJ2-3; 7 bases line up with TRBD2. The germline CDR1 and CDR2 sequences are SNHLY and FYNNEI. The CDR3 contains 14 residues. V dropped 1 base and J dropped 5; count of bases not matched to a gene: 3. CDR3 sequence (DNA): TGTGCCAGCAGTGAAGGGATAGCGGGAGATACGCAGTATTTT. Residues: CASSEGIAGDTQYF.

The gene calls are TRBV9 and TRBJ1-4; no firm D call. The CDR3 sequence is 17 residues long. With 3 bases removed from V and 1 base from J, the gap between germline ends came to 16 bases. CDR1 and CDR2 from the germline V gene are SGDLS and YYNGEE. CDR3 in amino acids: CASSAGPPAGTNEKLFF. The CDR3 bases are TGTGCCAGCAGCGCGGGCCCTCCCGCGGGAACTAATGAAAAACTGTTTTTT. Variable domain in full (rest from reference TRBV9 and TRBJ1-4): DSGVTQTPKHLITATGQRVTLRCSPRSGDLSVYWYQQSLDQGLQFLIQYYNGEERAKGNILERFSAQQFPDLHSELNLSSLELGDSALYFCASSAGPPAGTNEKLFFGSGTQLSVL.